A selection of T cell receptor beta chains follows, all from one sample in a study of T-cell reconstitution after alpha-beta-depleted transplantation in children. TCRdb re-derived calls from the PCR reads in MiXCR, one entry per CDR3 protein. The data hold approximately 82,000 distinct CDR3 sequences, with around 18% observed a single time. Sequences were derived from PBMCs, mostly from graft donor cells, sampled 360 days after TCRalphabeta/CD19-depleted stem cell transplant. These receptors all stem from a male patient aged 2 to 9 who had a stem cell transplant for acute lymphoblastic leukemia, so the T cells may come from the graft donor. Both conserved end residues are part of each CDR3. A D gene is named only where the DNA matches it firmly. Clone size is stated in some rows and not others, as once, few, many or a class when expanded.

cdr3_aa	cdr3_nt	clone_size	v_call	d_call	j_call
CASAHPHRGSAGELFF	TGTGCCAGTGCCCATCCGCACAGGGGTAGCGCCGGGGAGCTGTTTTTT	.	TRBV27	TRBD1	TRBJ2-2
CASSLTSYTSGRAEETQYF	TGTGCCAGCAGCCTGACGAGTTACACTAGCGGGAGGGCCGAAGAGACCCAGTACTTC	.	TRBV4-2	TRBD2	TRBJ2-5
CATSRERGGRAHGELFF	TGTGCCACCAGCAGAGAACGGGGCGGGAGGGCCCACGGGGAGCTGTTTTTT	.	TRBV15	TRBD2	TRBJ2-2
CASRSQWGTRTDTQYF	TGTGCCAGCAGGTCCCAATGGGGGACACGCACAGATACGCAGTATTTT	many	TRBV7-9	.	TRBJ2-3
CASSYSIGGSYEQYF	TGTGCCAGCAGTTACTCGATAGGGGGGTCCTACGAGCAGTACTTC	few	TRBV6-5	.	TRBJ2-7
CASSFHNSPLHF	TGTGCCAGCAGCTTTCATAATTCACCCCTCCACTTT	few	TRBV7-6	.	TRBJ1-6
CASSERVVTGRGETQYF	TGTGCCAGCAGTGAAAGGGTCGTGACGGGAAGGGGAGAGACCCAGTACTTC	.	TRBV25-1	.	TRBJ2-5
CASSRGDFNTDTQYF	TGTGCCAGCAGTCGCGGCGACTTTAACACAGATACGCAGTATTTT	.	TRBV3-1	.	TRBJ2-3
CSALDRGGTRTSGNYNEQFF	TGCAGTGCCTTGGACAGGGGCGGGACTAGGACTAGCGGGAACTACAATGAGCAGTTCTTC	many	TRBV20-1	TRBD2	TRBJ2-1
CATSGLGLPGEDTQYF	TGTGCCACCAGTGGCCTGGGACTTCCAGGAGAAGATACGCAGTATTTT	few	TRBV24-1	.	TRBJ2-3
CASSSRTSGRSYEQYF	TGTGCCAGCAGTTCGCGGACTAGCGGACGCTCCTACGAGCAGTACTTC	many	TRBV6-5	TRBD2	TRBJ2-7
CASRSSDGQPQHF	TGCGCCAGCAGATCGTCGGACGGACAGCCCCAGCATTTT	.	TRBV5-1	.	TRBJ1-5
CASSVRLAGGELFF	TGTGCCAGCAGCGTAAGGCTAGCGGGAGGGGAGCTGTTTTTT	few	TRBV9	TRBD2	TRBJ2-2
CASSLTGTGANQPQHF	TGCGCCAGCAGCTTGACCGGGACAGGGGCCAATCAGCCCCAGCATTTT	.	TRBV5-1	TRBD1	TRBJ1-5
CSVESPSASSFNEQYF	TGCAGCGTTGAATCCCCCTCCGCAAGTAGCTTCAACGAGCAGTACTTC	many	TRBV29-1	.	TRBJ2-7
CAWTSGRVRTDTQYF	TGTGCCTGGACTAGTGGCAGGGTCCGCACAGATACGCAGTATTTT	.	TRBV30	.	TRBJ2-3
CASSLWRLAGSTGELFF	TGTGCCAGCAGCTTATGGCGGCTAGCGGGATCCACCGGGGAGCTGTTTTTT	.	TRBV7-2	TRBD2	TRBJ2-2
CASSLRDPGTGYTEAFF	TGTGCCAGCAGCTTAAGGGATCCCGGGACAGGGTACACTGAAGCTTTCTTT	few	TRBV7-8	TRBD1	TRBJ1-1
CASSPGTDNQPQHF	TGTGCCAGCAGCCCAGGGACGGATAATCAGCCCCAGCATTTT	.	TRBV12-3/TRBV12-4	.	TRBJ1-5
CASSRDRGSYEQYF	TGCGCCAGCAGTCGGGACAGGGGCTCCTACGAGCAGTACTTC	.	TRBV5-1	TRBD1	TRBJ2-7
CASSPPTGENTEAFF	TGTGCCAGCAGCCCGCCCACAGGAGAGAACACTGAAGCTTTCTTT	few	TRBV3-1	.	TRBJ1-1
CASSLPASGKGYNEQFF	TGTGCCAGTAGCCTGCCGGCTAGCGGGAAGGGTTACAATGAGCAGTTCTTC	few	TRBV19	TRBD2	TRBJ2-1
CASSPTGPSYNEQFF	TGTGCCAGCAGTCCGACTGGCCCTTCGTACAATGAGCAGTTCTTC	few	TRBV12-3/TRBV12-4	.	TRBJ2-1
CASSLAHSTDTQYF	TGTGCCAGCAGCTTAGCGCACAGCACCGATACGCAGTATTTT	.	TRBV7-6	.	TRBJ2-3
CASSQARLGRREGVTGELFF	TGCGCCAGCAGCCAGGCTCGTCTCGGACGGCGGGAGGGGGTAACCGGGGAGCTGTTTTTT	.	TRBV4-1	TRBD2	TRBJ2-2
CASSLVARYNSPLHF	TGTGCCAGCAGCTTAGTGGCACGGTATAATTCACCCCTCCACTTT	.	TRBV7-2	.	TRBJ1-6
CASSKTSGYSYEQYF	TGTGCCAGCAGTAAAACTAGCGGCTATTCCTACGAGCAGTACTTC	.	TRBV27	TRBD2	TRBJ2-7
CASSAGVAKNIQYF	TGTGCCAGCAGTGCAGGGGTGGCCAAAAACATTCAGTACTTC	.	TRBV27	.	TRBJ2-4
CSAGGDGANYGYTF	TGCAGTGCTGGGGGGGACGGAGCTAACTATGGCTACACCTTC	many	TRBV20-1	.	TRBJ1-2
CASSQAGGQYEQFF	TGTGCCAGCAGCCAAGCGGGAGGTCAGTATGAGCAGTTCTTC	few	TRBV4-2	TRBD2	TRBJ2-1
CASSLFQDRVGEQYF	TGTGCCAGCAGTTTGTTCCAAGACAGGGTCGGGGAGCAGTACTTC	few	TRBV12-3/TRBV12-4	TRBD1	TRBJ2-7
CASSGISSYEQYF	TGTGCCAGCAGCGGAATCAGCTCCTACGAGCAGTACTTC	few	TRBV25-1	.	TRBJ2-7
CASGPNSKQGIAGELFF	TGTGCCAGCGGGCCCAACTCCAAACAGGGTATAGCCGGGGAGCTGTTTTTT	few	TRBV5-6	.	TRBJ2-2
CASSPSGDRWGSKNIQYF	TGTGCCAGCAGCCCCTCCGGGGACAGGTGGGGGAGCAAAAACATTCAGTACTTC	.	TRBV7-8	TRBD1	TRBJ2-4
CASSLVLTGVSYEQYF	TGTGCCAGCAGCTTAGTTCTAACAGGGGTCTCCTACGAGCAGTACTTC	few	TRBV7-9	TRBD1	TRBJ2-7
CASSHPGSYGYTF	TGTGCCAGCAGCCATCCAGGGTCCTATGGCTACACCTTC	many	TRBV11-3	.	TRBJ1-2
CASSLGGKKHVNYEQYF	TGTGCCAGCAGCTTAGGAGGGAAGAAACACGTAAACTACGAGCAGTACTTC	few	TRBV7-9	.	TRBJ2-7
CASSLTGRYGYTF	TGTGCCAGCAGTTTGACAGGGCGCTATGGCTACACCTTC	few	TRBV6-5	TRBD1	TRBJ1-2
CASTPGQPNTGELFF	TGTGCCAGCACTCCGGGACAGCCCAACACCGGGGAGCTGTTTTTT	few	TRBV6-1	TRBD1	TRBJ2-2
CASSLRDLLGELFF	TGTGCCAGCAGCCTAAGGGATCTTTTGGGGGAGCTGTTTTTT	.	TRBV11-3	.	TRBJ2-2
CASSQRREGETQYF	TGTGCCAGCAGCCAGCGAAGGGAGGGAGAGACCCAGTACTTC	few	TRBV7-9	TRBD2	TRBJ2-5
CAISESYRGPRGTYYNEQFF	TGTGCCATCAGTGAGTCGTATAGGGGGCCGAGGGGGACTTACTACAATGAGCAGTTCTTC	few	TRBV10-3	.	TRBJ2-1